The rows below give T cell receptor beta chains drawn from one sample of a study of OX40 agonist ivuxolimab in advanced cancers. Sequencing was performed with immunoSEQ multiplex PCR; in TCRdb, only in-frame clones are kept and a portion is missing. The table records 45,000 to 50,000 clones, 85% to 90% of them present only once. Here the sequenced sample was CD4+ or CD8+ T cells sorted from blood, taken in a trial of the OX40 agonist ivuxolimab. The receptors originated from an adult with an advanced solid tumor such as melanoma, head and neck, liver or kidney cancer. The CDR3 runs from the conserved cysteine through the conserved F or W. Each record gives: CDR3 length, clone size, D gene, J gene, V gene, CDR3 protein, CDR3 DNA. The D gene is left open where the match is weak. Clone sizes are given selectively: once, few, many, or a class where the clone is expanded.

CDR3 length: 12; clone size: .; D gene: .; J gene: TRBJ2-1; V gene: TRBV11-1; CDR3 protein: CASSLRWDEQFF; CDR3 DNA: TGTGCCAGCAGCTTAAGGTGGGATGAGCAGTTCTTC
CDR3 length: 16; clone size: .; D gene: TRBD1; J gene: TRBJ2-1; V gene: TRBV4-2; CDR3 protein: CASSQDYGQVYNEQFF; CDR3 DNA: TGTGCCAGCAGCCAAGATTACGGACAGGTCTACAATGAGCAGTTCTTC
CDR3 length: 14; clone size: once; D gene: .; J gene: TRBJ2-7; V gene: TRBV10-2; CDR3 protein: CASLFGVGTYEQYF; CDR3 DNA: TGCGCCAGCCTCTTTGGAGTGGGGACCTACGAGCAGTACTTC
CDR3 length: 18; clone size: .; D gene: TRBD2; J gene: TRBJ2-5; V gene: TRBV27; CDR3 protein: CASSKPGLAGGSGETQYF; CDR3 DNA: TGTGCCAGCAGTAAACCAGGACTAGCGGGGGGGAGTGGTGAGACCCAGTACTTC
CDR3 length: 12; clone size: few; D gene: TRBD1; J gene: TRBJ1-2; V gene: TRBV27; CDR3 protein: CASSPRQGGYTF; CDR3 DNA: TGTGCCAGCAGTCCCCGACAGGGCGGCTACACCTTC
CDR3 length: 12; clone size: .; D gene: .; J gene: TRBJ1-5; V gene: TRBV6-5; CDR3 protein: CASSPGSQPQHF; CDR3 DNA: TGTGCCAGCAGCCCCGGCAGTCAGCCCCAGCATTTT
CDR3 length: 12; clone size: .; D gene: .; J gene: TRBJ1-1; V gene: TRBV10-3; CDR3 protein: CAISEEYTEAFF; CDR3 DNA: TGTGCCATCAGTGAAGAATACACTGAAGCTTTCTTT
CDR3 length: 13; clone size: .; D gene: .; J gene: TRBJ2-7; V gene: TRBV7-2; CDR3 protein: CASSDWDGYEQYF; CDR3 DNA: TGTGCCAGCAGCGACTGGGACGGATACGAGCAGTACTTC
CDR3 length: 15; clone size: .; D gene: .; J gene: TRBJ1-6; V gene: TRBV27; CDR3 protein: CASSPFTSYNSPLHF; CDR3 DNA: TGTGCCAGCAGCCCTTTTACCTCCTATAATTCACCCCTCCACTTT
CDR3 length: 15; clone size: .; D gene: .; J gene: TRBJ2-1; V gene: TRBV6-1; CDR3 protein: CASSEAGGPYNEQFF; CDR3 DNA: TGTGCCAGCAGTGAAGCAGGTGGGCCATACAATGAGCAGTTCTTC
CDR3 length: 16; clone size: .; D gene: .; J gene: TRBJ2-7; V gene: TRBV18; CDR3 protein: CASSLLGGTQSYEQYF; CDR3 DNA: TGTGCCAGCTCACTTCTTGGCGGGACACAATCCTACGAGCAGTACTTC
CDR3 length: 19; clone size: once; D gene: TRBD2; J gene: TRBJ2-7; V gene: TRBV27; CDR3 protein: CASSLTRTLGGGLLYEQYF; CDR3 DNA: TGTGCCAGCAGTTTAACACGAACCCTCGGCGGGGGACTCCTCTACGAGCAGTACTTC
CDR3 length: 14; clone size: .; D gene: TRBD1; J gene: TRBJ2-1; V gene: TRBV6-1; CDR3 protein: CAGQDRGLQNEQFF; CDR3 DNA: TGTGCCGGTCAGGACAGGGGGCTTCAAAATGAGCAGTTCTTC
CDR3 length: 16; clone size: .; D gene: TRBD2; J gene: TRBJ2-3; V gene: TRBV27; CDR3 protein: CASRRTSGGRTDTQYF; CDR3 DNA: TGTGCCAGCAGAAGAACTAGCGGGGGCCGCACAGATACGCAGTATTTT
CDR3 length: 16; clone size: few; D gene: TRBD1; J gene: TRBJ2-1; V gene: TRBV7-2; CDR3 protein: CASRAMGGTGDNEQFF; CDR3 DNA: TGTGCCAGCAGGGCAATGGGGGGGACAGGGGACAATGAGCAGTTCTTC
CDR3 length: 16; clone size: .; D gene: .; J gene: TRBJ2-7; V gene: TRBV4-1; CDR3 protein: CASSHPGHRFVSEQYF; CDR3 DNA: TGCGCCAGCAGCCACCCGGGACATAGGTTTGTGTCTGAGCAGTACTTC
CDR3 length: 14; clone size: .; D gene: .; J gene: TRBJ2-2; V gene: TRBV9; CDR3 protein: CASSEGLLTGELFF; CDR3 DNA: TGTGCCAGCAGCGAGGGACTTCTCACCGGGGAGCTGTTTTTT
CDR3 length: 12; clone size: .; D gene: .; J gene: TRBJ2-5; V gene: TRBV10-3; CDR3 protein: CAISEPQETQYF; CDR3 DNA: TGTGCCATCAGTGAGCCCCAAGAGACCCAGTACTTC
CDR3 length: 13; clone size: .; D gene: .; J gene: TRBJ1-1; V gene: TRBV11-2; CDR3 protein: CASAGQGNTEAFF; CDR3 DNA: TGTGCCAGCGCCGGCCAGGGGAATACTGAAGCTTTCTTT
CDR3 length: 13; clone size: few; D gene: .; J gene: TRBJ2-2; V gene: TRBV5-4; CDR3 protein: CASSSQGSGELFF; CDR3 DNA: TGTGCCAGCAGCAGTCAGGGGAGCGGGGAGCTGTTTTTT
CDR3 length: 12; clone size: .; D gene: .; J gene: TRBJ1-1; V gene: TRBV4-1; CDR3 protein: CASSQVATEAFF; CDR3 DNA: TGCGCCAGCAGCCAAGTGGCCACTGAAGCTTTCTTT
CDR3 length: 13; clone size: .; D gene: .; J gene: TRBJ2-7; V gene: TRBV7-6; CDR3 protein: CASSFSVSYEQYF; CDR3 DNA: TGTGCCAGCAGCTTCTCCGTTTCCTACGAGCAGTACTTC
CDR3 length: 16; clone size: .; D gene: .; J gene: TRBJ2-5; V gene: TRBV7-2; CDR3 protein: CASSLERESGAETQYF; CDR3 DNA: TGTGCCAGCAGCTTAGAAAGGGAGTCAGGGGCAGAGACCCAGTACTTC
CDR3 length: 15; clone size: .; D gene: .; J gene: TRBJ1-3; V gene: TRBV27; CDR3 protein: CASSPTGAPGNTIYF; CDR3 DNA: TGTGCCAGCAGTCCCACCGGGGCCCCTGGAAACACCATATATTTT
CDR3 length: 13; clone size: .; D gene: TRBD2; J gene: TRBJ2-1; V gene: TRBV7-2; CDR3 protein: CASNLAAYNEQFF; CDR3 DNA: TGTGCCAGCAATCTAGCGGCCTACAATGAGCAGTTCTTC
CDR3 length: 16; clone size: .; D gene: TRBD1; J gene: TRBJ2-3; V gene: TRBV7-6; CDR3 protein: CASSPEDRPYTDTQYF; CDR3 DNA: TGTGCCAGCAGCCCGGAGGACAGGCCTTACACAGATACGCAGTATTTT
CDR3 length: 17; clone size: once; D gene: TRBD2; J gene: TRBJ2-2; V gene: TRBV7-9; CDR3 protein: CASSVRASGINTGELFF; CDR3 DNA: TGTGCCAGCAGCGTCCGGGCTAGCGGGATCAACACCGGGGAGCTGTTTTTT
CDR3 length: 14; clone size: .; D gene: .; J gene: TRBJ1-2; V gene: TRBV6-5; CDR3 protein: CASSYSGGRDGYTF; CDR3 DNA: TGTGCCAGCAGTTACTCTGGGGGGCGAGATGGCTACACCTTC
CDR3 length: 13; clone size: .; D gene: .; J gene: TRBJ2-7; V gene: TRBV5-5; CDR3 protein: CASSLGVSYEQYF; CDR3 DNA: TGTGCCAGCAGCTTGGGGGTCTCCTACGAGCAGTACTTC
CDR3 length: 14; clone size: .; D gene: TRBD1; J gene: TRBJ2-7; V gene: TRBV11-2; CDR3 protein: CASSSTGQPAEQYF; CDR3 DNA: TGTGCCAGCAGCTCCACGGGACAGCCAGCGGAGCAGTACTTC
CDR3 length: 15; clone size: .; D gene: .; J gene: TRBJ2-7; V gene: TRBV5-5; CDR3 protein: CASSLAAGETYEQYF; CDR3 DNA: TGTGCCAGCAGCTTGGCGGCAGGAGAAACCTACGAGCAGTACTTC
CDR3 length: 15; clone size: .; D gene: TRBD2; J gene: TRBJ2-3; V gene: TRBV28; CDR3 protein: CASSPLAGSTDTQYF; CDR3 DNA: TGTGCCAGCAGTCCCCTAGCGGGAAGTACAGATACGCAGTATTTT
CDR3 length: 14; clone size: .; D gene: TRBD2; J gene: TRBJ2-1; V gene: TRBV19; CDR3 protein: CASSLAGAGNEQFF; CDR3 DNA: TGTGCCAGTAGTCTGGCGGGAGCGGGAAATGAGCAGTTCTTC
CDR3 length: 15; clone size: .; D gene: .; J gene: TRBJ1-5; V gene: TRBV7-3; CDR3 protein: CASSPGEFSNQPQHF; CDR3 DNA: TGTGCCAGCAGCCCCGGGGAATTTAGCAATCAGCCCCAGCATTTT
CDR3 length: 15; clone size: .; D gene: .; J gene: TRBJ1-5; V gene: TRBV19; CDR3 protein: CASSSGGRSNQPQHF; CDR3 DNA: TGTGCCAGTAGTTCCGGGGGAAGAAGCAATCAGCCCCAGCATTTT
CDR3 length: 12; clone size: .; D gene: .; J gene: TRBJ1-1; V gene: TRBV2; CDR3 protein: CASSAPGARAFF; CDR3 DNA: TGTGCCAGCAGTGCTCCAGGGGCGCGGGCTTTCTTT
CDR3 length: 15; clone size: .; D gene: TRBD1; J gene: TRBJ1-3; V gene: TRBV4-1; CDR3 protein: CASSTGASSGNTIYF; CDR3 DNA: TGCGCCAGCAGCACAGGGGCCAGCTCTGGAAACACCATATATTTT
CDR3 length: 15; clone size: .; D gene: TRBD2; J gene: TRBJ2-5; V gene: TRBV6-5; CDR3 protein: CASSYNGGAGETQYF; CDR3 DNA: TGTGCCAGCAGTTACAACGGGGGGGCCGGAGAGACCCAGTACTTC
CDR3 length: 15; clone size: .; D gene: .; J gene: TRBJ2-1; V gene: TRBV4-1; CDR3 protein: CASSPHRDGYNEQFF; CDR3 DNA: TGCGCCAGCAGCCCCCATAGGGACGGTTACAATGAGCAGTTCTTC
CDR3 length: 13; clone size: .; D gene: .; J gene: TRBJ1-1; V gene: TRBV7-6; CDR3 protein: CASSLGENTEAFF; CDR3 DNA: TGTGCCAGCAGCTTAGGTGAGAACACTGAAGCTTTCTTT
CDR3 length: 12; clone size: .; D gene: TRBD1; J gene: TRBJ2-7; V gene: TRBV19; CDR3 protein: CASRQGAGEQYF; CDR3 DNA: TGTGCCAGTCGCCAGGGGGCGGGGGAGCAGTACTTC
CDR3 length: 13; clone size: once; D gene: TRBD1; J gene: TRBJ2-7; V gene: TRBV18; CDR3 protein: CASSRDRTYEQYF; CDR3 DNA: TGTGCCAGCTCACGGGACAGGACCTACGAGCAGTACTTC
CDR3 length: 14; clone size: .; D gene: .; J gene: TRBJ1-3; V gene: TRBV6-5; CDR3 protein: CASSYGQAVGTIYF; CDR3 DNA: TGTGCCAGCAGTTACGGGCAGGCGGTGGGTACCATATATTTT
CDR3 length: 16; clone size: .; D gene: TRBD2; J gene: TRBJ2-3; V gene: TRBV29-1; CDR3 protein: CSVVGVRGLAADTQYF; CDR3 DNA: TGCAGCGTTGTGGGAGTTCGCGGACTAGCGGCAGATACGCAGTATTTT
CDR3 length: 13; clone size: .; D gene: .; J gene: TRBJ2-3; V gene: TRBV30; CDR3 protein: CAWSVGGPDTQYF; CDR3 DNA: TGTGCCTGGAGTGTAGGGGGTCCAGATACGCAGTATTTT
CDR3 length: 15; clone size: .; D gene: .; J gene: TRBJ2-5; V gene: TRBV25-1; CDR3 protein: CASSEWRGEAETQYF; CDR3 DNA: TGTGCCAGCAGTGAATGGAGGGGGGAGGCAGAGACCCAGTACTTC
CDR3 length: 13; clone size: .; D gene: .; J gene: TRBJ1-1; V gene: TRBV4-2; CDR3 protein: CASSPKRSTEAFF; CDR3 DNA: TGTGCCAGCAGCCCAAAAAGGAGCACTGAAGCTTTCTTT
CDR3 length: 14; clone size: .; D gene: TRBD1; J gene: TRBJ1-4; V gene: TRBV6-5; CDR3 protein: CASSTQGAGEKLFF; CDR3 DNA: TGTGCCAGCAGTACCCAGGGGGCTGGGGAAAAACTGTTTTTT
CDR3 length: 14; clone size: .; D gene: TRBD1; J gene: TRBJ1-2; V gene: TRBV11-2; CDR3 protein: CASSPGQGIYGYTF; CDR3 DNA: TGTGCCAGCAGCCCGGGACAGGGGATATATGGCTACACCTTC
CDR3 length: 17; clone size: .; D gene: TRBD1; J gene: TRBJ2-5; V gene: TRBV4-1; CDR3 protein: CASSQDNRGPPQETQYF; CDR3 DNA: TGCGCCAGCAGCCAAGATAATAGGGGGCCCCCCCAAGAGACCCAGTACTTC
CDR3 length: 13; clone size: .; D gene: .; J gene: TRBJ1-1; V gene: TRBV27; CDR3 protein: CASSPGDGVEAFF; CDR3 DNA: TGTGCCAGCAGTCCAGGGGACGGTGTTGAAGCTTTCTTT
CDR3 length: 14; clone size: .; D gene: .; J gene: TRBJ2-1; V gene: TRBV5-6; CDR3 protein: CASSLRLGLREQFF; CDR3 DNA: TGTGCCAGCAGCTTACGACTAGGGCTTCGGGAGCAGTTCTTC